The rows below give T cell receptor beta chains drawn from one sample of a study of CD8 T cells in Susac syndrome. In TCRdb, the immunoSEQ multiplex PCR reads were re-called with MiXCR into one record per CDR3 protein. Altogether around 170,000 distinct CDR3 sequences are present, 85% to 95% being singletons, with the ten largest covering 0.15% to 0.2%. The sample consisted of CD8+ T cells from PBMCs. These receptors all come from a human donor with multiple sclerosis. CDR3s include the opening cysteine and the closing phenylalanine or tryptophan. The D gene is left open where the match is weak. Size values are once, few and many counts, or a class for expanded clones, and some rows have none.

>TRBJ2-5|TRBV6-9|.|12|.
CASTRDRETQYF
TGTGCCAGCACTAGGGACCGAGAGACCCAGTACTTC
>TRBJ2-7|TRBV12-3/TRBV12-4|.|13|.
CASSLGEAYEQYF
TGTGCCAGCAGTTTAGGAGAAGCCTACGAGCAGTACTTC
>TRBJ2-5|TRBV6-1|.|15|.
CASSEFLGPQETQYF
TGTGCCAGCAGTGAATTTCTGGGACCCCAAGAGACCCAGTACTTC
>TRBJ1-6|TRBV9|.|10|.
CASGGSPLHF
TGTGCCAGCGGGGGTTCACCCCTCCACTTT
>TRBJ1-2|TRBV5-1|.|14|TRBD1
CASSLAGDRRGYTF
TGCGCCAGCAGCTTGGCCGGGGACAGGAGGGGCTACACCTTC
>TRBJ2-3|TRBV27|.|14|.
CASSLGAATDTQYF
TGTGCCAGCAGTTTAGGGGCGGCCACAGATACGCAGTATTTT
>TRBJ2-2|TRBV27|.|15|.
CASSPRDWNTGELFF
TGTGCCAGCAGTCCCAGGGATTGGAACACCGGGGAGCTGTTTTTT
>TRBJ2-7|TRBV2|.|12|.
CASSLGLNEQYF
TGTGCCAGCAGTCTCGGTTTAAACGAGCAGTACTTC
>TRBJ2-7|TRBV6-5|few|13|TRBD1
CASSYRDSYEQYF
TGTGCCAGCAGTTACCGGGACAGCTACGAGCAGTACTTC
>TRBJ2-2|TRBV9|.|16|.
CASSATTALGTGELFF
TGTGCCAGCAGCGCCACCACTGCCCTCGGCACCGGGGAGCTGTTTTTT
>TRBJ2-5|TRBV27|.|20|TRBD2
CASSPRRGDGLAGYQETQYF
TGTGCCAGCAGTCCCCGCCGCGGTGATGGACTAGCGGGGTATCAAGAGACCCAGTACTTC
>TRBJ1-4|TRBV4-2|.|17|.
CASSQERRQSFNEKLFF
TGTGCCAGCAGCCAAGAGAGGCGGCAATCATTTAATGAAAAACTGTTTTTT
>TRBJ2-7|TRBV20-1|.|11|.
CSAPGAYEQYF
TGCAGTGCTCCGGGGGCCTACGAGCAGTACTTC
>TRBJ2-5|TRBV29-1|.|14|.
CSVARDGSQETQYF
TGCAGCGTTGCTAGGGACGGTAGCCAAGAGACCCAGTACTTC
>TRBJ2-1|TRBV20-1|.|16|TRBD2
CSARDRSGGSYNEQFF
TGCAGTGCTAGAGATCGGAGCGGGGGCTCCTACAATGAGCAGTTCTTC
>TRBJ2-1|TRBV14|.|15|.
CASSQTTGGYNEQFF
TGTGCCAGCAGCCAAACGACCGGGGGATACAATGAGCAGTTCTTC
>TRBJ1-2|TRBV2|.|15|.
CASSEAPEGRYGYTF
TGTGCCAGCAGTGAAGCCCCGGAGGGGCGTTATGGCTACACCTTC
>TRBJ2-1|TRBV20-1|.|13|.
CSARAGLLDEQFF
TGCAGTGCTAGAGCGGGGCTATTGGATGAGCAGTTCTTC
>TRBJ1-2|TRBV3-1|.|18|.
CASTQRDGLLLGDYGYTF
TGTGCCAGCACACAGCGGGACGGACTACTACTGGGAGACTATGGCTACACCTTC
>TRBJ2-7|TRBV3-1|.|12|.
CASSPGYDQQYF
TGTGCCAGCAGCCCAGGCTACGACCAGCAGTACTTC
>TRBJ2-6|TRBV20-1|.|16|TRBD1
CSANGQDPSGANVLTF
TGCAGTGCTAACGGACAGGACCCCTCTGGGGCCAACGTCCTGACTTTC
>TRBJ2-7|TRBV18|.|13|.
CASSPWTALGQYF
TGTGCCAGCTCACCCTGGACCGCCCTAGGGCAGTACTTC
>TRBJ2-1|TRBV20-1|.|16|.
CSARSFAGISYNEQFF
TGCAGTGCTAGGTCCTTCGCGGGAATCTCCTACAATGAGCAGTTCTTC
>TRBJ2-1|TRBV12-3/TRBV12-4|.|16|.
CASSPLGTSSYNEQFF
TGTGCCAGCAGTCCCTTGGGGACCAGCTCCTACAATGAGCAGTTCTTC
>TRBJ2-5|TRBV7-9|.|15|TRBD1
CASSLRGQFQETQYF
TGTGCCAGCAGCTTAAGGGGACAGTTTCAAGAGACCCAGTACTTC
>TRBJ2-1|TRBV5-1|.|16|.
CASSPSPGLGGHEQFF
TGCGCCAGCAGCCCGTCTCCGGGACTAGGGGGCCATGAGCAGTTCTTC
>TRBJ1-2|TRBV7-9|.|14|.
CASSLVSGMDGYTF
TGTGCCAGCAGCTTAGTATCAGGGATGGATGGCTACACCTTC
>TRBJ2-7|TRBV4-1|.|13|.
CASSQVGIGEQYF
TGCGCCAGCAGCCAAGTCGGGATCGGAGAGCAGTACTTC
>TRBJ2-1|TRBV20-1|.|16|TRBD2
CSARPSGTSGYNEQFF
TGCAGTGCTAGACCTTCCGGGACTAGCGGCTACAATGAGCAGTTCTTC
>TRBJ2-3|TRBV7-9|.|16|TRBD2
CASSPHGTSRTDTQYF
TGTGCCAGCAGCCCTCATGGGACTAGCAGAACAGATACGCAGTATTTT
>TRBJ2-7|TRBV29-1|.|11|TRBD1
CSATTGGEQYF
TGCAGCGCCACCACAGGGGGCGAGCAGTACTTC
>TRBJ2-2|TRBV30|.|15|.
CAWSRELANTGELFF
TGTGCCTGGAGTCGGGAGTTAGCGAACACCGGGGAGCTGTTTTTT
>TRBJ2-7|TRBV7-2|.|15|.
CASSFTRVGFYEQYF
TGTGCCAGCAGCTTCACCAGGGTGGGGTTCTACGAGCAGTACTTC
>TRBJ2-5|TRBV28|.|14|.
CASSLDPEKETQYF
TGTGCCAGCAGTTTAGATCCAGAGAAAGAGACCCAGTACTTC
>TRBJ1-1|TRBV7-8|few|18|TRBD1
CASSLGGRGMSLNTEAFF
TGTGCCAGCAGCTTAGGCGGCAGGGGGATGTCATTGAACACTGAAGCTTTCTTT
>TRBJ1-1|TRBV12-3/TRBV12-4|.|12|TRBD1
CASRGGQGEAFF
TGTGCCAGCAGAGGCGGACAGGGAGAAGCTTTCTTT
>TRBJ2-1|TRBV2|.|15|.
CASSASPKNYNEQFF
TGTGCCAGCAGTGCCTCCCCCAAAAACTACAATGAGCAGTTCTTC
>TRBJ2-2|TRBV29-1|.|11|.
CSARRAGELFF
TGCAGCGCACGGCGGGCCGGGGAGCTGTTTTTT
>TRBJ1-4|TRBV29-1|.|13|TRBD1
CSVVGQGRKKLFF
TGCAGCGTTGTTGGACAGGGCCGCAAAAAACTGTTTTTT
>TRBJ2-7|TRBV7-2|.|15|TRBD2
CASSPLWTSVYEQYF
TGTGCCAGCAGCCCCCTGTGGACTAGCGTCTACGAGCAGTACTTC
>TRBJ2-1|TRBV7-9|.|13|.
CAVVPSSYNEQFF
TGTGCCGTAGTGCCGAGCTCCTACAATGAGCAGTTCTTC
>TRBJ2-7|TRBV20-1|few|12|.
CSARAGTYEQYF
TGCAGTGCTAGGGCCGGCACCTACGAGCAGTACTTC
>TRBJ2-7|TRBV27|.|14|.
CASSSGRGRYEQYF
TGTGCCAGCAGTTCAGGAAGGGGACGCTACGAGCAGTACTTC
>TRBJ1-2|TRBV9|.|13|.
CASSVSGNYGYTF
TGTGCCAGCAGCGTAAGCGGGAACTATGGCTACACCTTC
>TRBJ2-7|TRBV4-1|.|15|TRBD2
CASSQPGLARNEQYF
TGCGCCAGCAGCCAGCCGGGACTAGCTAGAAACGAGCAGTACTTC
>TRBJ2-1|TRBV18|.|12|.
CASSPPAHEQFF
TGTGCCAGCTCACCTCCCGCGCATGAGCAGTTCTTC
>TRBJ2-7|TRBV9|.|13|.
CASSSGLSYEQYF
TGTGCCAGCAGCTCAGGACTCTCCTACGAGCAGTACTTC
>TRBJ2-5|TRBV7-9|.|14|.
CASSSYHLEETQYF
TGTGCCAGCAGCTCGTACCACTTGGAAGAGACCCAGTACTTC
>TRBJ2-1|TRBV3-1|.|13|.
CASSQASHNEQFF
TGTGCCAGCAGCCAAGCTTCGCACAATGAGCAGTTCTTC
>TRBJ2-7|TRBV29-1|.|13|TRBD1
CSVGQGGSLLRYF
TGCAGCGTAGGACAGGGGGGATCCCTTTTGCGGTACTTC
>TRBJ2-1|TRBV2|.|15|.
CASSELNSGYNEQFF
TGTGCCAGCAGTGAACTAAATAGCGGCTACAATGAGCAGTTCTTC
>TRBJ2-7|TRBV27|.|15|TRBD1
CASKKDRGRSYEQYF
TGTGCCAGCAAAAAGGACAGGGGAAGGTCCTACGAGCAGTACTTC
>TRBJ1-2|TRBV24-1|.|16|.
CATSDGERIPHYGYTF
TGTGCCACCAGTGATGGGGAACGGATTCCGCACTATGGCTACACCTTC
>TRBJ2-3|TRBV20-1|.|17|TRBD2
CSARGLALRISTDTQYF
TGCAGTGCCCGGGGACTAGCGCTCAGGATCAGCACAGATACGCAGTATTTT
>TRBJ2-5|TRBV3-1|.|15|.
CASSPNGGLQETQYF
TGTGCCAGCAGCCCTAACGGGGGTCTCCAAGAGACCCAGTACTTC
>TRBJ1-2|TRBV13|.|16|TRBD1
CASSLLPGQGNYGYTF
TGTGCCAGCAGCTTACTACCTGGACAGGGGAACTATGGCTACACCTTC
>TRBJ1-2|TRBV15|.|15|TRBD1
CATSRVTGDNYGYTF
TGTGCCACCAGCAGAGTCACAGGGGATAACTATGGCTACACCTTC
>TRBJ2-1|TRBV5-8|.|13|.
CASSLRNVDEQFF
TGTGCCAGCAGCTTGCGAAATGTCGATGAGCAGTTCTTC